A selection of T cell receptor beta chains follows, all from one sample in a study of cytomegalovirus exposure and HLA in healthy donors. Only in-frame clones appear in the TCRdb table, and some are missing; sequencing was by immunoSEQ multiplex PCR. The table lists fewer than 150,000 clones, approximately 80% of them singletons, with 5.1% in the top ten. Sequencing was performed on PBMCs. Receptors originate from a male donor in good health and CMV-seronegative. Each CDR3 is given with its conserved first and last residue. Each record gives: V gene, D gene, J gene, CDR3 protein. D genes are given only for firm matches.

TRBV7-9	.	TRBJ2-7	CSSSFGGGGINYEQYF
TRBV5-1	.	TRBJ1-1	CASSLEGEVEAFF
TRBV4-1	TRBD2	TRBJ2-1	CASSPSVSGGAWNEQFF
TRBV30	TRBD1	TRBJ1-2	CAWSAGRDRGGGYTF
TRBV4-2	TRBD2	TRBJ2-5	CASSPFGTSGGAEETQYF
TRBV5-1	TRBD1	TRBJ1-1	CASSADRGRVTEAFF
TRBV28	TRBD1	TRBJ1-5	CASSLLDRAGQPQHF
TRBV7-2	.	TRBJ1-3	CASSVQGFSGNTIYF
TRBV4-3	.	TRBJ1-3	CASSQGLVTGNTIYF
TRBV28	.	TRBJ1-3	CASIAVLSSGNTIYF
TRBV27	.	TRBJ2-5	CAKPSAVGRETQYF
TRBV14	.	TRBJ2-1	CASSQERGPYNEQFF
TRBV6-6	.	TRBJ1-1	CASSYGQGSTEAFF
TRBV28	.	TRBJ1-3	CASTPRGRGNTIYF
TRBV5-3	.	TRBJ2-7	CARSPPRQRPFYEQYF
TRBV9	TRBD1	TRBJ2-7	CASSPRDRGPYF
TRBV10-3	.	TRBJ2-7	CAISERGQSSYEQYF
TRBV11-2	.	TRBJ2-5	CASSLDRGQKGETQYF
TRBV18	.	TRBJ1-6	CASSPEGRGSPLHF
TRBV27	.	TRBJ2-1	CASSLGGSYNEQFF
TRBV30	TRBD1	TRBJ1-2	CATGQVNYGYTF
TRBV9	.	TRBJ2-2	CASSVTISSGELFF
TRBV2	.	TRBJ1-1	CASSEGQAHTEAFF
TRBV4-3	.	TRBJ2-7	CASSQGFGSEQYF
TRBV19	TRBD2	TRBJ2-1	CASSIRAGGYNEQFF
TRBV5-5	TRBD1	TRBJ1-2	CASSSGQGAGGYTF
TRBV27	TRBD1	TRBJ1-1	CASSSWTGGTEAFF